The next 10 T cell receptor beta chains were all read from a single sample in a study of cytomegalovirus exposure and HLA in healthy donors. Measured with immunoSEQ multiplex PCR; TCRdb has only the in-frame clones, and not every one. The table records some 130,000 clones, around 80% of them present only once. The sequenced sample consisted of PBMCs. Source of these receptors: a man aged 25-45 years in good health and CMV-seropositive.

DNA for the CDR3: TGTGCCAGCACCCAGGGGGTTAGCTCCTACAATGAGCAGTTCTTC. Encoded protein: CASTQGVSSYNEQFF. The rearrangement joins TRBV5-8 to TRBJ2-1; 7 nucleotides agree with TRBD1. The trim removed 6 bases at V and 0 bases at J, leaving 6 bases unmatched. The CDR3 sequence is 15 residues long. Germline values: CDR1 SGHTS, CDR2 YDEGEE.

The gene calls are TRBV7-9 and TRBJ1-2, with 9 bases matching TRBD1. V trimming: 4 bases; J trimming: 3 bases; junction bases outside the gene matches: 3. Germline-derived CDR1 and CDR2 are SEHNR and FQNEAQ (reference sequence). The CDR3 is 14 residues long. The CDR3 region has the DNA TGTGCCAGCAGCTCATGGGACAGGGACTATGGCTACACCTTC. It yields the protein CASSSWDRDYGYTF.

This chain connects TRBV9 to TRBJ2-3; tentatively, D is TRBD2 (7 bases). The CDR3 runs to 15 residues. V lost 4 bases to trimming and J lost 3 bases, with 15 bases between them. The germline V gene encodes CDR1 SGDLS and CDR2 YYNGEE. The CDR3 DNA follows: TGTGCCAGCAGCCTGGAGGGGGGGGCGACAGATACGCAGTATTTT. This encodes CASSLEGGATDTQYF. Full variable domain (rest looked up from reference TRBV9 and TRBJ2-3): DSGVTQTPKHLITATGQRVTLRCSPRSGDLSVYWYQQSLDQGLQFLIQYYNGEERAKGNILERFSAQQFPDLHSELNLSSLELGDSALYFCASSLEGGATDTQYFGPGTRLTVL.

The V call is TRBV28, the J call TRBJ2-7; maybe TRBD1 (5 bases). The CDR3 extends over 13 amino acids. V lost 7 bases and J lost 1, with 11 bases in between. Germline CDR1 and CDR2: MDHEN and SYDVKM. CDR3 nucleotides: TGTGCCAGCAAGGGGTCCCCATCCTACGAGCAGTACTTC. Its protein is CASKGSPSYEQYF.

The rearrangement joins TRBV10-3 to TRBJ1-3; D is ambiguous. The V gene lost 0 bases and the J gene lost 0 bases, with 9 bases spanning the gap. Germline V gene sequence: CDR1 ENHRY, CDR2 SYGVKD. The CDR3 is 16 amino acids. The CDR3 is CAISESVSSSGNTIYF. The CDR3 DNA reads as TGTGCCATCAGTGAGTCGGTCTCCAGCTCTGGAAACACCATATATTTT.

This clone was found many times. This sequence joins TRBV5-4 and TRBJ2-1, with a tentative D call TRBD1 (5 bases). In germline, CDR1 is SGHNT, CDR2 YYREEE (reference sequence). The CDR3 extends over 17 amino acids. V was trimmed by 1 base and J by 0 bases, leaving 14 bases between them. The CDR3 spells CASSLSLGPSSYNEQFF. The CDR3 DNA sequence: TGTGCCAGCAGCTTGTCCCTGGGGCCCAGCTCCTACAATGAGCAGTTCTTC.

This rearrangement joins TRBV19 to TRBJ1-3; a weak D match, TRBD1 (6 bases). Germline assignment: CDR1 LNHDA and CDR2 SQIVND (reference sequence). V was clipped by 7 bases and J by 1 base, with 14 bases between them. This CDR3 is built from 15 residues. In nucleotides, the CDR3 is TGTGCCAGTACCCCTTGGGGGCCTTCTGGAAACACCATATATTTT. Its protein is CASTPWGPSGNTIYF.

V and J are TRBV5-4 and TRBJ1-4, with no clear D. Trimming removed 2 bases from V and 3 bases from J, with 8 bases in between. Per the germline V gene, CDR1 is SGHNT and CDR2 is YYREEE (reference sequence). CDR3 length: 14 residues. The CDR3 nucleotides are TGTGCCAGCAGCTTACAAAACGCTAATGAAAAACTGTTTTTT. Protein product: CASSLQNANEKLFF. Filled out from reference TRBV5-4 and TRBJ1-4, the complete variable domain reads ETGVTQSPTHLIKTRGQQVTLRCSSQSGHNTVSWYQQALGQGPQFIFQYYREEENGRGNFPPRFSGLQFPNYSSELNVNALELDDSALYLCASSLQNANEKLFFGSGTQLSVL.

This chain joins TRBV10-1 and TRBJ2-1; TRBD2 aligns across 14 bases. The ends lost 6 bases at V and 8 bases at J; junction bases unmatched: 3. This CDR3 has 14 amino acids. Germline V gene sequence: CDR1 WNHNN, CDR2 SYGVQD (reference sequence). CDR3 loop: CASRPGLAGDEQFF. The CDR3 coding sequence is TGCGCCAGCAGGCCGGGACTAGCGGGAGATGAGCAGTTCTTC.

V is TRBV7-6 and J is TRBJ2-7; tentatively, D is TRBD1 (6 bases). Germline assignment: CDR1 SGHVS and CDR2 FNYEAQ. The V end lost 5 bases, the J end lost 3 bases, and 11 bases lay between the germline ends. The CDR3 has 13 amino acids. This CDR3 is CASSPRDNYEQYF. In DNA form, the CDR3 reads TGTGCCAGCAGCCCCCGGGACAACTACGAGCAGTACTTC.